Each of the 26 T cell receptor beta chains below was sequenced from the same sample in a study of shared clonotypes between healthy human individuals. This table comes from immunoSEQ multiplex PCR, and its TCRdb copy is limited to in-frame clones, with some not included. The data hold more than 200,000 clones, with approximately 70% observed a single time. Sequencing used memory CD4+ T cells sorted from blood. The subset: CD45RA-negative fraction. These receptor sequences come from a young man in good health.

The chain carries TRBV5-6 and TRBJ2-1, with 12 bases identical to TRBD2. Germline V lookup: CDR1 SGHDT, CDR2 YYEEEE. Losses at the gene ends were 2 bases for V and 9 bases for J; bases not matched to a gene: 9. The CDR3 consists of 16 residues. CDR3 region: CASSFLLAGGPGEQFF. The DNA of the CDR3 is TGTGCCAGCAGCTTTTTACTAGCGGGAGGACCTGGTGAGCAGTTCTTC.

This clone was observed once. The chain joins TRBV5-1 to TRBJ1-1; D may be TRBD1 (6 bases). The CDR3 sequence is 16 residues long. Germline CDR1 is SGHRS and CDR2 is YFSETQ. Deletions cut 0 bases from V and 5 bases from J, with 17 bases between. CDR3 protein: CASSLGQGGIETEAFF. Written as DNA, the CDR3 is TGCGCCAGCAGCTTGGGACAAGGGGGTATAGAGACTGAAGCTTTCTTT.

This chain joins TRBV7-8 and TRBJ1-5, with 9 bases that match TRBD1. The V segment lost 5 bases and the J segment 5 bases; nucleotides outside the gene matches: 4. This CDR3 has 14 residues. The germline CDR1 and CDR2 sequences are SGHVS and FQNEAQ. The CDR3 protein is CASSGDRGDQPQHF. The CDR3 coding sequence is TGTGCCAGCAGCGGAGACAGGGGGGATCAGCCCCAGCATTTT.

This clone was observed a handful of times. CDR3 DNA sequence: TGTGCCAGCAGCTTCTCCGGCTATGGCTACACCTTC. It translates to CASSFSGYGYTF. The chain employs TRBV5-6 and TRBJ1-2; D uncertain. V was cut by 2 bases and J by 4 bases, with 6 bases left in between. The length of the CDR3 is 12 residues. In germline, CDR1 is SGHDT, CDR2 YYEEEE.

The chain is built from TRBV28 and TRBJ2-6; D is perhaps TRBD1 (5 bases). This CDR3 has 16 amino acids. Trimming shortened V by 4 bases and J by 0 bases, and 10 bases separated the two germline ends. Per germline, CDR1 MDHEN and CDR2 SYDVKM. The DNA of the CDR3 is TGTGCCAGCAGTTCCCCCGGACACTCTGGGGCCAACGTCCTGACTTTC. This gives the protein CASSSPGHSGANVLTF.

The V and J genes are TRBV19 and TRBJ2-1, with 9 bases matching TRBD2. V was pared by 4 bases and J by 6 bases, with 10 bases of the junction left unmatched. Germline CDR1 and CDR2: LNHDA and SQIVND (reference sequence). This CDR3 is 16 amino acids long. CDR3 in amino acids: CASSTSTGLAGNEQFF. The CDR3 nucleotides read TGTGCCAGTAGTACCTCCACGGGACTAGCCGGCAATGAGCAGTTCTTC.

As regards this clone: This CDR3 is also generated by other DNA sequences in the sample. The chain uses TRBV30 and TRBJ2-7, with no clear D. The CDR3 totals 12 residues. Germline V gives CDR1 GTSNPN, CDR2 SVGIG (reference sequence). With 0 bases removed from V and 2 bases from J, the gap between germline ends came to 5 bases. The CDR3, as DNA: TGTGCCTGGAGTGTCAGCCCCTACGAGCAGTACTTC. Translated: CAWSVSPYEQYF. Full variable domain (outside the CDR3, taken from reference TRBV30 and TRBJ2-7): SQTIHQWPATLVQPVGSPLSLECTVEGTSNPNLYWYRQAAGRGLQLLFYSVGIGQISSEVPQNLSASRPQDRQFILSSKKLLLSDSGFYLCAWSVSPYEQYFGPGTRLTVT.

The V gene is TRBV29-1, the J gene TRBJ2-5; 10 bases align to TRBD1. The CDR3 extends over 15 amino acids. Trimming cost V 2 bases and J 5 bases; bases outside gene matches: 8. Germline values: CDR1 SQVTM, CDR2 ANQGSEA. DNA for the CDR3: TGCAGCGTTGAATTCGACAGGGGGCGTTCGGAGACCCAGTACTTC. Amino acids: CSVEFDRGRSETQYF.

The chain combines TRBV5-1 with TRBJ2-7, with TRBD2 matching 12 bases. V gave up 4 bases and J gave up 6 bases; unmatched junction bases: 8. The CDR3 is 15 amino acids. CDR1 is SGHRS, CDR2 YFSETQ, per germline. The CDR3 loop reads CASSTGTSGWVEQYF. The CDR3 nucleotides read TGCGCCAGCAGCACCGGGACTAGCGGGTGGGTCGAGCAGTACTTC.

This clone was seen only a few times. The rearrangement joins TRBV28 to TRBJ1-5; TRBD1 might be the D (6 bases). The CDR3 is 14 residues long. Per germline, CDR1 MDHEN and CDR2 SYDVKM. The ends were cut back, 2 bases at V and 6 bases at J, with 11 bases in the middle. As DNA, the CDR3 is TGTGCCAGCAGTTTACCGCTCAGGGGTCAGCCCCAGCATTTT. Its translation: CASSLPLRGQPQHF.

In regard to this clone: The sample holds other DNA sequences that translate to the same CDR3. V usage is TRBV18 and J usage is TRBJ2-2; the match to TRBD1 covers 8 bases. The CDR3 has 15 residues. Losses at the gene ends were 5 bases for V and 5 bases for J; bases not matched to a gene: 7. Germline CDR1 KGHSH, CDR2 LQKENI. The DNA of the CDR3 is TGTGCCAGCTCATCTGGACAGGGAAGGACCGGGGAGCTGTTTTTT. Protein: CASSSGQGRTGELFF.

V gene TRBV5-5 combines with J gene TRBJ2-3; D gene ambiguous. V gave up 2 bases and J gave up 4 bases, with 11 bases separating them. Germline loops: CDR1 SGHKS, CDR2 YYEKEE (reference sequence). This CDR3 spans 14 amino acids. The chain's CDR3 is CASSFGDSADTQYF. Here the CDR3 DNA reads TGTGCCAGCAGCTTTGGTGATTCGGCAGATACGCAGTATTTT.

This clone was detected only once. V gene TRBV9 combines with J gene TRBJ2-1, with 8 bases identical to TRBD2. There are 14 residues in the CDR3. The ends lost 4 bases at V and 12 bases at J; junction bases unmatched: 12. Per the germline V gene, CDR1 is SGDLS and CDR2 is YYNGEE. The CDR3 DNA is TGTGCCAGCAGCTCAGGGAGTAGCGGGACTGTGCAGTTCTTC. Its translation is CASSSGSSGTVQFF. The full variable domain, its missing parts supplied by reference TRBV9 and TRBJ2-1, is DSGVTQTPKHLITATGQRVTLRCSPRSGDLSVYWYQQSLDQGLQFLIQYYNGEERAKGNILERFSAQQFPDLHSELNLSSLELGDSALYFCASSSGSSGTVQFFGPGTRLTVL.

This clone came up many times. V and J are TRBV2 and TRBJ1-2; D perhaps matches TRBD1 (6 bases). Germline loops: CDR1 SNHLY, CDR2 FYNNEI. CDR3 length equals 13 residues. The V end lost 5 bases, the J end lost 8 bases, and 15 bases lay between the germline ends. Here the CDR3 DNA reads TGTGCCAGCAGTCGACAGGCCTCAGGGGGCTACACCTTC. It encodes CASSRQASGGYTF.

V gene TRBV7-2 combines with J gene TRBJ2-5; 7 bases fit TRBD1. J was trimmed by 5 bases and V by 5 bases; bases with no gene match: 11. Germline CDR1 is SGHTA and CDR2 is FQGNSA. The CDR3 totals 15 residues. CDR3 sequence reads: CASSRDSQGVETQYF. CDR3 bases: TGTGCCAGCAGCCGGGACAGCCAGGGAGTGGAGACCCAGTACTTC.

This clone has ten or more counts. The CDR3 DNA sequence: TGCGCCAGCAGCCAAGATGGGGCTAGCGGGAGTTGGCCCAATGAGCAGTTCTTC. It codes for CASSQDGASGSWPNEQFF. V usage is TRBV4-3 and J usage is TRBJ2-1, with 10 bases fitting TRBD2. The CDR3 has 18 amino acids. CDR1 and CDR2 from the germline V gene are LGHNA and YSLEER. Trimming removed 0 bases from V and 6 bases from J; junction bases left unmatched: 11.

The J gene is TRBJ2-6, the V gene TRBV2, with D tentatively TRBD1 (6 bases). Germline CDR1 reads SNHLY; CDR2 reads FYNNEI. The CDR3 totals 19 residues. V was trimmed by 6 bases and J by 0 bases, leaving 21 bases between them. The CDR3 sequence: CASRDKRTVTSSGANVLTF. The CDR3 region has the DNA TGTGCCAGCAGAGACAAACGGACAGTCACCTCCTCTGGGGCCAACGTCCTGACTTTC. Based on the CDR3 plus reference TRBV2 and TRBJ2-6, the full variable domain is EPEVTQTPSHQVTQMGQEVILRCVPISNHLYFYWYRQILGQKVEFLVSFYNNEISEKSEIFDDQFSVERPDGSNFTLKIRSTKLEDSAMYFCASRDKRTVTSSGANVLTFGAGSRLTVL.

The J gene is TRBJ2-7, the V gene TRBV18, with D uncertain. The CDR3 is 13 amino acids. Germline CDR1 reads KGHSH; CDR2 reads LQKENI. V shed 3 bases and J shed 1 base, with 7 bases lying between them. As DNA, the CDR3 is TGTGCCAGCTCACCCTCCCTTTCCTACGAGCAGTACTTC. This translates into CASSPSLSYEQYF.

This chain links TRBV29-1 with TRBJ2-5; D is uncertain. The ends were cut back, 7 bases at V and 2 bases at J, with 11 bases in the middle. CDR3 length: 12 amino acids. Germline loops: CDR1 SQVTM, CDR2 ANQGSEA. CDR3 nucleotides: TGCAGCGCTAGAGGACCGCAAGAGACCCAGTACTTC. Translating it yields CSARGPQETQYF. Full variable domain (rest looked up from reference TRBV29-1 and TRBJ2-5): SAVISQKPSRDICQRGTSLTIQCQVDSQVTMMFWYRQQPGQSLTLIATANQGSEATYESGFVIDKFPISRPNLTFSTLTVSNMSPEDSSIYLCSARGPQETQYFGPGTRLLVL.

The chain couples TRBV6-4 to TRBJ1-5, with D tentatively TRBD1 (5 bases). With 0 bases removed from V and 0 bases from J, the gap between germline ends came to 15 bases. Germline V lookup: CDR1 MRHNA, CDR2 SNTAGT. The CDR3 runs 18 residues. CDR3 in amino acids: CASSDSKGRGNSNQPQHF. The CDR3 bases are TGTGCCAGCAGTGACTCGAAGGGGCGGGGAAATAGCAATCAGCCCCAGCATTTT.

There are many counts of this clone. The chain joins TRBV4-1 to TRBJ2-1; D ambiguous. V lost 1 base, J lost 6 bases, and 10 bases lay in between. The CDR3 sequence is 14 residues long. The germline V gene has CDR1 MGHRA and CDR2 YSYEKL. This CDR3 reads CASSQAPELNEQFF. CDR3 DNA sequence: TGCGCCAGCAGCCAAGCTCCGGAGCTCAATGAGCAGTTCTTC.

The chain combines TRBV7-6 with TRBJ2-3, with 7 bases matching TRBD2. The germline CDR1 and CDR2 sequences are SGHVS and FNYEAQ. Trimming at V came to 5 bases and at J to 4 bases, leaving 9 bases not matched to a gene. CDR3 size: 15 residues. CDR3 sequence (DNA): TGTGCCAGCAGCCTTACCGGACTAGTTGCAGATACGCAGTATTTT. As protein: CASSLTGLVADTQYF.

The chain is built from TRBV7-2 and TRBJ2-5; D is perhaps TRBD1 (5 bases). The CDR3 length is 13 residues. Germline V gene data show CDR1 as SGHTA and CDR2 as FQGNSA. V lost 3 bases and J lost 5, with 10 bases in between. The CDR3 DNA is TGTGCCAGCAGCTTTCCAGGGCGGGAGACCCAGTACTTC. It encodes CASSFPGRETQYF.

V and J are TRBV13 and TRBJ2-6; D might be TRBD1 (5 bases). V lost 4 bases and J lost 0, with 10 bases in between. The CDR3 runs 16 residues. The germline V gene encodes CDR1 PRHDT and CDR2 FYEKMQ (reference sequence). CDR3 residues: CASSSSRDSGANVLTF. CDR3 DNA sequence: TGTGCCAGCAGCTCATCCAGGGACTCTGGGGCCAACGTCCTGACTTTC.

The chain recombines TRBV7-6 with TRBJ2-1; perhaps TRBD1 as D (6 bases). Germline V gene sequence: CDR1 SGHVS, CDR2 FNYEAQ. V was trimmed by 4 bases and J by 8 bases, leaving 12 bases between them. The CDR3 extends over 13 amino acids. CDR3 in DNA: TGTGCCAGCAGCTCCTACAGGGAACATGAGCAGTTCTTC. Encoded protein: CASSSYREHEQFF.

The V and J genes are TRBV4-1 and TRBJ2-5; a possible D gene is TRBD1 (6 bases). The J call may be in error: the DNA end matches TRBJ2-7 better. There are 16 residues in the CDR3. Per germline, CDR1 MGHRA and CDR2 YSYEKL. CDR3 bases: TGCGCCAGCAGCCAAGCCCTCGACAGGTTGTCCTACGAGCAGTACTTC. The encoded protein is CASSQALDRLSYEQYF.